The 9 T cell receptor beta chains in this list originate from one sample, sequenced in a study of graft-versus-host responses after intestinal transplantation. Using immunoSEQ multiplex PCR, the repertoire was profiled, and TCRdb retains in-frame clones only, with some absent. There are about 97,000 clones in the sample; 90% occur only once, and about 16% lies in the top ten. This material consisted of PBMCs, taken just under 460 days after intestinal transplant. The source is a human patient who received an intestinal transplant, so some T cells may come from the graft donor.

The chain is built from TRBV5-8 and TRBJ2-3; the match to TRBD2 covers 10 bases. The CDR3 loop spans 16 amino acids. The J segment lost 1 base and the V segment lost 4 bases, leaving 6 bases of the junction unmatched. CDR1 SGHTS and CDR2 YDEGEE come from the germline V gene. The CDR3 sequence: CASSPDGTSGTDTQYF. CDR3 sequence (DNA): TGTGCCAGCAGCCCGGATGGGACTAGCGGCACAGATACGCAGTATTTT.

The chain carries TRBV6-4 and TRBJ1-2, with a tentative D call TRBD1 (6 bases). Per germline, CDR1 MRHNA and CDR2 SNTAGT. The CDR3 loop spans 15 amino acids. Trimming took 2 bases from V and 7 from J, leaving 17 bases between them. This chain's CDR3 is CASSDGAGDLRGYTF. The CDR3 DNA is TGTGCCAGCAGTGACGGGGCAGGGGATCTGCGTGGCTACACCTTC.

This rearrangement joins TRBV7-8 to TRBJ1-5; a weak D match, TRBD1 (5 bases). Trimming pared 1 base from V and 0 bases from J, leaving 13 bases between. In germline, CDR1 is SGHVS, CDR2 FQNEAQ. There are 17 residues in the CDR3. The CDR3 protein is CASSLVQGPFSNQPQHF. The CDR3 bases are TGTGCCAGCAGCTTAGTTCAGGGCCCCTTTAGCAATCAGCCCCAGCATTTT.

J is TRBJ1-2 and V is TRBV6-1; D remains unclear. Trimming took 1 base from V and 5 from J, leaving 5 bases between them. Germline V gives CDR1 MNHNS, CDR2 SASEGT. This CDR3 has 12 amino acids. The CDR3 nucleotides read TGTGCCAGCAGTGAAGGAGGTTATGGCTACACCTTC. Translation gives CASSEGGYGYTF.

In DNA, the CDR3 is TGTGCCAGCAGCTTAGATGCCTGGGGGTACAATGAGCAGTTCTTC. As protein: CASSLDAWGYNEQFF. The V call is TRBV13, the J call TRBJ2-1; D possibly matches TRBD1 or TRBD2 (5 bases each). The CDR3 runs to 15 residues. Trimming took 1 base from V and 4 from J, leaving 11 bases between them. Germline assignment: CDR1 PRHDT and CDR2 FYEKMQ (reference sequence).

The J gene is TRBJ1-1, the V gene TRBV5-6; D not resolved. This CDR3 is built from 13 residues. Germline V gene sequence: CDR1 SGHDT, CDR2 YYEEEE. The V and J ends lost 6 bases and 1 base respectively, with 10 bases between them. The CDR3 reads CASNPDGNTEAFF. The CDR3 DNA follows: TGTGCCAGCAACCCGGACGGGAACACTGAAGCTTTCTTT. Together with reference TRBV5-6 and TRBJ1-1, the CDR3 gives the full variable domain: DAGVTQSPTHLIKTRGQQVTLRCSPKSGHDTVSWYQQALGQGPQFIFQYYEEEERQRGNFPDRFSGHQFPNYSSELNVNALLLGDSALYLCASNPDGNTEAFFGQGTRLTVV.

This chain connects TRBV2 to TRBJ1-5; D is uncertain. Germline V gives CDR1 SNHLY, CDR2 FYNNEI. Trimming removed 3 bases at V and 7 bases at J, with 4 bases between. The CDR3 has 11 residues. The chain's CDR3 is CASSDGQPQHF. For the CDR3, the DNA is TGTGCCAGCAGTGACGGCCAGCCCCAGCATTTT. The full variable domain, with the rest looked up from reference TRBV2 and TRBJ1-5, is EPEVTQTPSHQVTQMGQEVILRCVPISNHLYFYWYRQILGQKVEFLVSFYNNEISEKSEIFDDQFSVERPDGSNFTLKIRSTKLEDSAMYFCASSDGQPQHFGDGTRLSIL.

The chain links TRBV7-3 to TRBJ2-7; D not resolved. This CDR3 comprises 18 residues. Germline V CDR1 and CDR2: SGHTA, FQGTGA. The V end was cut by 5 bases, the J end by 0 bases, with 23 bases between. The CDR3 coding sequence is TGTGCCAGCAGCCAGAACAGCAGCGACTCACCTCACTCCTACGAGCAGTACTTC. The encoded protein is CASSQNSSDSPHSYEQYF.

The rearrangement links TRBV28 to TRBJ2-7; TRBD1 matches at 10 bases. Per germline, CDR1 MDHEN and CDR2 SYDVKM. V lost 3 bases, J lost 6 bases, and 2 bases stayed unmatched. The CDR3 totals 13 residues. CDR3 amino acids: CASSLTGGVEQYF. The CDR3 DNA sequence: TGTGCCAGCAGTTTGACAGGGGGCGTCGAGCAGTACTTC.